The 21 T cell receptor beta chains presented below share a single source sample, sequenced in a study of shared clonotypes between healthy human individuals. Profiled with immunoSEQ multiplex PCR; TCRdb holds only in-frame clones, not every one. This repertoire shows hundreds of thousands of clones, 95% to 96% found once; its top ten account for about 0.11%. CD8 cells regarded as naive lacked CD45RO, were positively chosen for CCR7, and omitted terminally differentiated effector memory CD45RA+ cells. Sequenced input: naive CD8+ T cells sorted from blood. Receptors were obtained from a woman under 40 in good health.

CDR3 nucleotides: TGTGCCAGCAGGCAGGGGACAGGGGACTACGAGCAGTACTTC. It codes for CASRQGTGDYEQYF. The gene calls are TRBV5-4 and TRBJ2-7, with TRBD1 matching 10 bases. In germline, CDR1 is SGHNT, CDR2 YYREEE (reference sequence). V was pared by 5 bases and J by 3 bases, with 5 bases of the junction left unmatched. The CDR3 sequence is 14 residues long.

V gene TRBV28 combines with J gene TRBJ1-2; no clear D. The CDR3 contains 13 residues. V was clipped by 4 bases and J by 4 bases, with 10 bases between them. The germline CDR1 and CDR2 sequences are MDHEN and SYDVKM. The CDR3 loop is CASSSGLSYGYTF. The CDR3 DNA reads TGTGCCAGCAGTTCCGGCTTGAGCTATGGCTACACCTTC.

As regards this clone: Other DNA sequences within the sample encode an identical CDR3. The V gene is TRBV5-4, the J gene TRBJ2-7; D might be TRBD2 (5 bases). Between the trimmed V and J ends, which lost 2 bases and 6 bases, there was a span of 9 bases. This CDR3 is 12 amino acids long. The germline gives CDR1 SGHNT, CDR2 YYREEE (reference sequence). This CDR3 is CASSFGGGEQYF. CDR3 in DNA: TGTGCCAGCAGCTTTGGAGGCGGCGAGCAGTACTTC.

The rearrangement joins TRBV9 to TRBJ2-1; TRBD2 matches 9 bases. The CDR3 is 15 residues long. CDR1 is SGDLS and CDR2 is YYNGEE in the germline V gene. V lost 0 bases and J lost 8; bases outside the gene matches: 6. The CDR3 reads CASSVASGVIDEQFF. Written as DNA, the CDR3 is TGTGCCAGCAGCGTAGCTAGCGGGGTGATTGATGAGCAGTTCTTC. Together with reference TRBV9 and TRBJ2-1, the CDR3 gives the full variable domain: DSGVTQTPKHLITATGQRVTLRCSPRSGDLSVYWYQQSLDQGLQFLIQYYNGEERAKGNILERFSAQQFPDLHSELNLSSLELGDSALYFCASSVASGVIDEQFFGPGTRLTVL.

The chain links TRBV19 to TRBJ2-5, with D maybe TRBD2 (6 bases). The DNA matches TRBJ2-7 better at its end, which makes the J call doubtful. In germline, CDR1 is LNHDA, CDR2 SQIVND (reference sequence). The CDR3 spans 15 residues. This chain's CDR3 is CASSIVGGTGYEQYF. The CDR3 DNA is TGTGCCAGTAGTATTGTTGGGGGGACGGGCTACGAGCAGTACTTC.

The chain recombines TRBV2 with TRBJ1-2; weak D call: TRBD1 (5 bases). Germline CDR1 reads SNHLY; CDR2 reads FYNNEI. This CDR3 region has 12 residues. V was cut by 6 bases and J by 4 bases, with 9 bases left in between. CDR3 residues: CASRTGGYGYTF. The CDR3 nucleotides read TGTGCCAGCAGGACGGGGGGCTATGGCTACACCTTC.

This clone came up once. The V gene is TRBV15, the J gene TRBJ2-3; tentatively, D is TRBD2 (6 bases). Germline V gene data show CDR1 as LNHNV and CDR2 as YYDKDF (reference sequence). Trimming cost V 0 bases and J 7 bases, with 14 bases left between them. This CDR3 has 15 residues. The CDR3 protein is CATSRDHSGGNTQYF. The CDR3 bases are TGTGCCACCAGCAGAGATCACAGCGGCGGGAATACGCAGTATTTT. Supplemented by reference TRBV15 and TRBJ2-3, the full variable domain reads DAMVIQNPRYQVTQFGKPVTLSCSQTLNHNVMYWYQQKSSQAPKLLFHYYDKDFNNEADTPDNFQSRRPNTSFCFLDIRSPGLGDTAMYLCATSRDHSGGNTQYFGPGTRLTVL.

The rearrangement joins TRBV4-1 to TRBJ1-1; 8 bases are a match to TRBD1. The CDR3 is 15 amino acids. Germline V gene sequence: CDR1 MGHRA, CDR2 YSYEKL. Trimming cost V 8 bases and J 3 bases; bases outside gene matches: 11. This CDR3 is CASRTATGAHTEAFF. As DNA, the CDR3 is TGCGCCAGCCGGACGGCGACAGGGGCCCACACTGAAGCTTTCTTT.

The chain couples TRBV7-8 to TRBJ2-7, with no clear D. V was trimmed by 5 bases and J by 1 base, leaving 9 bases between them. The CDR3 contains 13 residues. Germline V CDR1 and CDR2: SGHVS, FQNEAQ. CDR3 in DNA: TGTGCCAGCAGCCCGAAACAGTCCTACGAGCAGTACTTC. It specifies CASSPKQSYEQYF.

The V gene is TRBV27, the J gene TRBJ1-1; D gene uncertain. Deletions cut 0 bases from V and 5 bases from J, with 7 bases between. This CDR3 has 13 amino acids. In germline, CDR1 is MNHEY, CDR2 SMNVEV (reference sequence). The CDR3 bases are TGTGCCAGCAGTTTATCGCGGTGGACTGAAGCTTTCTTT. Its translation: CASSLSRWTEAFF.

The V and J genes are TRBV14 and TRBJ2-3; D uncertain. The CDR3 extends over 14 amino acids. Trimming left V 0 bases short and J 4 bases short, with 8 bases between. The V gene's germline CDR1 is SGHDN and CDR2 FVKESK. DNA of the CDR3: TGTGCCAGCAGCCAAGATAACTATGCAGATACGCAGTATTTT. Residues: CASSQDNYADTQYF.

This rearrangement joins TRBV4-1 to TRBJ1-4; 7 nucleotides agree with TRBD1. Germline V gene sequence: CDR1 MGHRA, CDR2 YSYEKL. V shed 3 bases and J 8 bases; nucleotides not matched to a gene: 9. The CDR3 length is 15 residues. CDR3 protein: CASSHRQGPGEKLFF. CDR3 coding DNA: TGCGCCAGCAGCCACAGACAGGGCCCGGGGGAAAAACTGTTTTTT.

V is TRBV7-8 and J is TRBJ2-7; weak D call: TRBD1 (6 bases). This CDR3 has 14 amino acids. V dropped 0 bases and J dropped 2 bases, with 8 bases sitting between them. The germline CDR1 and CDR2 sequences are SGHVS and FQNEAQ. CDR3 nucleotides: TGTGCCAGCAGCTTAGCGGACAGCGCCTACGAGCAGTACTTC. The encoded protein is CASSLADSAYEQYF.

The chain combines TRBV4-1 with TRBJ2-4; D remains unclear. The germline V gene has CDR1 MGHRA and CDR2 YSYEKL. V lost 4 bases and J 0 bases, leaving 10 bases between the germline ends. CDR3 length: 15 amino acids. CDR3 residues: CASSPRQLAKNIQYF. The CDR3 region has the DNA TGCGCCAGCAGCCCCCGACAACTAGCCAAAAACATTCAGTACTTC.

The chain joins TRBV28 to TRBJ1-1, with TRBD1 identical over 9 bases. V was pared by 8 bases and J by 10 bases, with 14 bases of the junction left unmatched. In germline, CDR1 is MDHEN, CDR2 SYDVKM. The CDR3 contains 14 residues. In DNA, the CDR3 is TGTGCCAGCGCTACAGGGGGCAGTGATGTTGGAGCTTTCTTT. Translated: CASATGGSDVGAFF.

This chain links TRBV2 with TRBJ2-7, with TRBD2 matching over 13 bases. The CDR3 sequence is 15 residues long. V lost 7 bases and J lost 3; bases outside the gene matches: 6. In germline, CDR1 is SNHLY, CDR2 FYNNEI. This CDR3 is CASIPGLAGDYEQYF. The DNA of the CDR3 is TGTGCCAGCATTCCCGGACTAGCGGGAGACTACGAGCAGTACTTC.

This chain connects TRBV7-2 to TRBJ1-1, with D maybe TRBD1 (5 bases). Trimming cost V 5 bases and J 1 base, with 11 bases left between them. This CDR3 comprises 14 residues. Germline lookup yields CDR1 SGHTA and CDR2 FQGNSA. In DNA form, the CDR3 reads TGTGCCAGCAGCCGGGGTGGGGGGAACACTGAAGCTTTCTTT. It encodes CASSRGGGNTEAFF.

This clone showed up just a few times. The V and J genes are TRBV2 and TRBJ1-1; D is unresolved. CDR3 length equals 13 residues. V lost 3 bases and J 12 bases, leaving 17 bases between the germline ends. Germline V gene lookup returns CDR1 SNHLY and CDR2 FYNNEI. CDR3 region: CASSDVRLGQSFF. The CDR3 coding sequence is TGTGCCAGCAGTGATGTCAGATTGGGCCAATCTTTCTTT.

The chain recombines TRBV5-2 with TRBJ2-6; the table assigns TRBD2, which was not confirmed against the DNA. TRBV5-2 is a documented pseudogene. The CDR3 sequence is 18 residues long. CDR3 loop: CASKHSGEYTKPGNVLTF. The CDR3 nucleotides are TGTGCCAGCAAACACTCGGGAGAGTACACAAAGCCGGGCAACGTCCTGACTTTC.

The rearrangement joins TRBV7-3 to TRBJ2-1, with a tentative D call TRBD2 (5 bases). The CDR3 has 15 amino acids. V lost 3 bases and J 0 bases, leaving 9 bases between the germline ends. The germline V gene has CDR1 SGHTA and CDR2 FQGTGA. CDR3 DNA: TGTGCCAGCAGCTTCATGGGGAGCTCCTACAATGAGCAGTTCTTC. It encodes CASSFMGSSYNEQFF.

This sequence joins TRBV27 and TRBJ1-1; D is uncertain. Trimming removed 3 bases at V and 7 bases at J, with 6 bases between. CDR1 and CDR2 (germline): MNHEY, SMNVEV (reference sequence). The CDR3 has 11 amino acids. The CDR3 bases are TGTGCCAGCAGTTTTGGGTTTGAAGCTTTCTTT. Its translation is CASSFGFEAFF.